A selection of T cell receptor beta chains follows, all from one sample in a study of T cell changes during pregnancy in multiple sclerosis. The protocol was immunoSEQ multiplex PCR, while the TCRdb copy is restricted to in-frame clones and leaves out a portion. The sample consists of roughly 64,000 clones, roughly 96% of them appearing once. Sample: CD8+ T cells from peripheral blood mononuclear cells, taken after pregnancy. The source of these receptors is a female donor with multiple sclerosis, enrolled in a pregnancy study. Each CDR3 is given with its conserved first and last residue. D genes are given only for firm matches. Where a row states a size, it is once, few, many or the class of an expanded clone; other rows omit it.

size: -
D: -
V: TRBV6-6
J: TRBJ1-3
CDR3: CASTYYSPISGNTIYF
DNA: TGTGCCAGCACTTATTACAGCCCGATCTCTGGAAACACCATATATTTT

size: once
D: -
V: TRBV10-3
J: TRBJ2-1
CDR3: CAINDGIRTYNEQFF
DNA: TGTGCCATCAATGACGGGATACGAACCTACAATGAGCAGTTCTTC

size: -
D: -
V: TRBV29-1
J: TRBJ2-4
CDR3: CSVVFITKNIQYF
DNA: TGCAGCGTTGTGTTTATAACCAAAAACATTCAGTACTTC

size: -
D: TRBD2
V: TRBV27
J: TRBJ2-1
CDR3: CASTPGTSYGEQFF
DNA: TGTGCCAGCACCCCCGGGACTAGTTACGGTGAGCAGTTCTTC

size: -
D: -
V: TRBV29-1
J: TRBJ2-5
CDR3: CSVTTEQETQYF
DNA: TGCAGCGTTACGACAGAACAAGAGACCCAGTACTTC

size: -
D: TRBD1
V: TRBV19
J: TRBJ2-7
CDR3: CASRGQGSYEQYF
DNA: TGTGCCAGTAGGGGACAGGGATCCTACGAGCAGTACTTC

size: -
D: -
V: TRBV28
J: TRBJ2-2
CDR3: CASTIQSRDPTGELFF
DNA: TGTGCCAGCACCATCCAAAGCAGGGATCCCACCGGGGAGCTGTTTTTT

size: -
D: -
V: TRBV19
J: TRBJ2-4
CDR3: CASGWTGRIQYF
DNA: TGTGCCAGTGGATGGACCGGGAGAATTCAGTACTTC

size: -
D: TRBD2
V: TRBV6-1
J: TRBJ2-7
CDR3: CASSENSGREQYF
DNA: TGTGCCAGCAGTGAAAATAGCGGGAGGGAGCAGTACTTC

size: -
D: TRBD2
V: TRBV2
J: TRBJ2-2
CDR3: CASSEGLALNTGELFF
DNA: TGTGCCAGCAGTGAGGGACTAGCACTTAACACCGGGGAGCTGTTTTTT

size: -
D: -
V: TRBV4-1
J: TRBJ2-7
CDR3: CASSQVGGYEQYF
DNA: TGCGCCAGCAGCCAAGTAGGCGGCTACGAGCAGTACTTC

size: -
D: TRBD2
V: TRBV27
J: TRBJ2-7
CDR3: CASSLREDEQYF
DNA: TGTGCCAGCAGTTTACGGGAGGACGAGCAGTACTTC

size: -
D: TRBD2
V: TRBV11-3
J: TRBJ2-3
CDR3: CASSPGTSGTADTQYF
DNA: TGTGCCAGCAGCCCAGGGACTAGCGGGACGGCAGATACGCAGTATTTT

size: -
D: -
V: TRBV28
J: TRBJ2-7
CDR3: CASRTPGDTYEQYF
DNA: TGTGCCAGCAGGACCCCAGGGGACACCTACGAGCAGTACTTC

size: -
D: -
V: TRBV28
J: TRBJ2-7
CDR3: CASSLSNTPNYEQYF
DNA: TGTGCCAGCAGTTTGTCCAATACTCCAAACTACGAGCAGTACTTC

size: -
D: -
V: TRBV28
J: TRBJ1-5
CDR3: CASSFPASPFSNQPQHF
DNA: TGTGCCAGCAGTTTCCCCGCCAGTCCTTTTAGCAATCAGCCCCAGCATTTT

size: -
D: -
V: TRBV7-9
J: TRBJ2-5
CDR3: CASSLSPGDNQETQYF
DNA: TGTGCCAGCAGCTTGTCTCCAGGGGATAACCAAGAGACCCAGTACTTC

size: -
D: -
V: TRBV7-9
J: TRBJ2-1
CDR3: CASSFGQVGQIFGEQFF
DNA: TGTGCCAGCAGCTTCGGCCAAGTTGGACAGATCTTCGGTGAGCAGTTCTTC

size: once
D: TRBD1
V: TRBV4-1
J: TRBJ2-7
CDR3: CASSQLQGVSYEQYF
DNA: TGCGCCAGCAGCCAACTTCAGGGGGTTTCCTACGAGCAGTACTTC

size: few
D: -
V: TRBV7-9
J: TRBJ1-2
CDR3: CATPGYTF
DNA: TGTGCCACCCCGGGCTACACCTTC

size: -
D: -
V: TRBV27
J: TRBJ2-2
CDR3: CASSLSGGNTGELFF
DNA: TGTGCCAGCAGTTTATCCGGGGGGAACACCGGGGAGCTGTTTTTT

size: -
D: TRBD2
V: TRBV7-3
J: TRBJ2-1
CDR3: CASSLSAGAYNEQFF
DNA: TGTGCCAGCAGCTTATCCGCGGGAGCTTACAATGAGCAGTTCTTC

size: -
D: TRBD1
V: TRBV19
J: TRBJ1-5
CDR3: CASSIGQGNQPQHF
DNA: TGTGCCAGTAGTATAGGACAGGGGAATCAGCCCCAGCATTTT

size: -
D: -
V: TRBV19
J: TRBJ2-1
CDR3: CASSIALLGGYNEQFF
DNA: TGTGCCAGTAGTATAGCACTCTTAGGGGGCTACAATGAGCAGTTCTTC

size: -
D: -
V: TRBV7-2
J: TRBJ2-7
CDR3: CASSSSSASYEQYF
DNA: TGTGCCAGCAGCTCCTCTAGCGCCTCTTACGAGCAGTACTTC

size: -
D: -
V: TRBV5-1
J: TRBJ1-4
CDR3: CASSLDRATNEKLFF
DNA: TGCGCCAGCAGCTTGGACAGAGCAACTAATGAAAAACTGTTTTTT

size: -
D: TRBD1
V: TRBV27
J: TRBJ2-7
CDR3: CASRSLTGQGRYEQYF
DNA: TGTGCCAGCAGAAGCCTCACCGGACAGGGGCGATACGAGCAGTACTTC

size: -
D: -
V: TRBV5-1
J: TRBJ1-1
CDR3: CASSLTGSGNTEAFF
DNA: TGCGCCAGCAGCTTGACAGGGAGTGGAAACACTGAAGCTTTCTTT

size: -
D: TRBD2
V: TRBV7-6
J: TRBJ2-1
CDR3: CASSLGTSGSSYNEQFF
DNA: TGTGCCAGCAGCTTAGGGACTAGCGGGAGCTCCTACAATGAGCAGTTCTTC

size: -
D: -
V: TRBV20-1
J: TRBJ2-7
CDR3: CSARLDYEQYF
DNA: TGCAGTGCTAGACTAGACTACGAGCAGTACTTC

size: -
D: -
V: TRBV7-8
J: TRBJ2-3
CDR3: CASSLASGATDTQYF
DNA: TGTGCCAGCAGCTTAGCCTCGGGAGCCACAGATACGCAGTATTTT

size: -
D: TRBD1
V: TRBV7-9
J: TRBJ1-1
CDR3: CASRGQGAMNTEAFF
DNA: TGTGCCAGCAGGGGACAGGGAGCCATGAACACTGAAGCTTTCTTT

size: -
D: -
V: TRBV28
J: TRBJ2-7
CDR3: CASSGSGGRANYEQYF
DNA: TGTGCCAGCTCGGGCAGTGGCGGCAGGGCTAACTACGAGCAGTACTTC

size: -
D: -
V: TRBV5-4
J: TRBJ2-1
CDR3: CANDSARANNEQFF
DNA: TGTGCTAACGATTCTGCGAGGGCCAACAATGAGCAGTTCTTC

size: -
D: -
V: TRBV6-1
J: TRBJ2-7
CDR3: CASSEARDRSYEQYF
DNA: TGTGCCAGCAGTGAAGCGCGCGACAGATCCTACGAGCAGTACTTC

size: -
D: TRBD2
V: TRBV7-2
J: TRBJ2-7
CDR3: CASSPGTSGYEQYF
DNA: TGTGCCAGCAGCCCCGGGACTAGCGGCTACGAGCAGTACTTC

size: once
D: -
V: TRBV15
J: TRBJ2-1
CDR3: CATSRDRGREQFF
DNA: TGTGCCACCAGCAGAGATCGGGGTAGAGAGCAGTTCTTC

size: -
D: -
V: TRBV7-7
J: TRBJ2-2
CDR3: CASSSYFANTGELFF
DNA: TGTGCTAGCAGTTCTTATTTCGCGAACACCGGGGAGCTGTTTTTT

size: -
D: TRBD2
V: TRBV5-4
J: TRBJ2-7
CDR3: CASSLAVGGSYEQYF
DNA: TGTGCCAGCAGCTTGGCGGTGGGAGGGTCCTACGAGCAGTACTTC